The 4 T cell receptor beta chains below all came from one sample that was sequenced in a study of blood T cell repertoires in COVID-19 (dated by TCRdb to 2020 to 2022). Receptor amplification or capture employed the immunoSEQ multiplex PCR assay. Sourced from immuneACCESS, this table was stored by TCRdb with only in-frame sequences that have V and J called. A share of the clones is absent; for the studies checked, an unresolved V gene accounts for under half, and the remainder has no known explanation. The sample has roughly 70,000 clones on record, approximately 92% of them singletons. The ten largest make up under 15% of the sample. Sequencing was done on a sample of peripheral blood. The receptors derive from a human donor with active COVID-19. The donor label of this sample is uncertain.

In its sample, this clone was seen a few times. The CDR3 bases are TGTGCCAGCAGTTTAGCAGGGCCTAGATACTCTGGAAACACCATATATTTT. Amino acid sequence: CASSLAGPRYSGNTIYF. The V call is TRBV28, the J call TRBJ1-3, with D possibly matching TRBD1 (5 bases). Trimming shortened V by 2 bases and J by 0 bases, and 14 bases separated the two germline ends. Germline loops: CDR1 MDHEN, CDR2 SYDVKM. The length of the CDR3 is 17 residues.

The chain joins TRBV19 to TRBJ1-5; 8 nucleotides line up with TRBD1. This CDR3 region has 15 residues. After removal of 0 bases from V and 11 bases from J, the junction contained 9 bases not matched to a gene. Germline lookup yields CDR1 LNHDA and CDR2 SQIVND (reference sequence). The CDR3 loop is CASSIDRTGIMAQHF. The CDR3 DNA sequence: TGTGCCAGTAGTATAGATAGGACAGGGATAATGGCCCAGCATTTT.

As concerns this clone: This sample also contains other DNA sequences that code for the same CDR3. The chain is built from TRBV4-3 and TRBJ1-6; maybe TRBD1 (5 bases). Germline V gives CDR1 LGHNA, CDR2 YSLEER. The CDR3 spans 16 residues. V was cut by 0 bases and J by 7 bases, with 13 bases left in between. CDR3 sequence reads: CASSQESGLGNSPLHF. The CDR3 DNA reads as TGCGCCAGCAGCCAAGAATCGGGACTGGGAAATTCACCCCTCCACTTT.

The chain joins TRBV27 to TRBJ2-2, with 7 bases lining up with TRBD1. The V gene end was trimmed by 6 bases and the J gene end by 4 bases; junction bases not matched to a gene: 2. This CDR3 has 13 residues. The germline V gene has CDR1 MNHEY and CDR2 SMNVEV (reference sequence). CDR3 loop: CASRAGGTGELFF. CDR3 coding DNA: TGTGCCAGCAGAGCAGGGGGCACCGGGGAGCTGTTTTTT.